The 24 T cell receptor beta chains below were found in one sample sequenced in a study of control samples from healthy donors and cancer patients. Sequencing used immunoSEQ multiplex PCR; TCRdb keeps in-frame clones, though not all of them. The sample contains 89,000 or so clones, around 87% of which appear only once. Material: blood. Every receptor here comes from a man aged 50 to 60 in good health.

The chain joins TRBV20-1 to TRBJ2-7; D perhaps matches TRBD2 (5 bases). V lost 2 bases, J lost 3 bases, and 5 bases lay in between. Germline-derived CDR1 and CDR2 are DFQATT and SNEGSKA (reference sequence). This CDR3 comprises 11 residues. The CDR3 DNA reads TGCAGTGCTAGAACTAGCTACGAGCAGTACTTC. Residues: CSARTSYEQYF.

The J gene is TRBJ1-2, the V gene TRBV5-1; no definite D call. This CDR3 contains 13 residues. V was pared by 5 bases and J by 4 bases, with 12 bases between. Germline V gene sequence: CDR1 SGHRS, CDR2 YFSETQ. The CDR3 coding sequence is TGCGCCAGCAGAATAAGGGATTTCTATGGCTACACCTTC. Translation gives CASRIRDFYGYTF.

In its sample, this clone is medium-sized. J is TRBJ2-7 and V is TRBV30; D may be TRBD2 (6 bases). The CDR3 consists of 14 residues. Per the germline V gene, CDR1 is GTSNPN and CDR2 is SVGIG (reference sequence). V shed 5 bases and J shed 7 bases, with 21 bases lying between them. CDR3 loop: CAWLPRDLDGEQYF. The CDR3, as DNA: TGTGCCTGGCTACCCCGGGACTTGGACGGGGAGCAGTACTTC.

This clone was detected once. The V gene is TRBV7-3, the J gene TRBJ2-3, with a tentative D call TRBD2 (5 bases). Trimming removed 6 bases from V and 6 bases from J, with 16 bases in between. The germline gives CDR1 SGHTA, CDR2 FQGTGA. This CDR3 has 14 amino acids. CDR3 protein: CASRTSGSGDTQYF. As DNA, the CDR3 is TGTGCCAGCAGGACCAGCGGATCGGGGGATACGCAGTATTTT.

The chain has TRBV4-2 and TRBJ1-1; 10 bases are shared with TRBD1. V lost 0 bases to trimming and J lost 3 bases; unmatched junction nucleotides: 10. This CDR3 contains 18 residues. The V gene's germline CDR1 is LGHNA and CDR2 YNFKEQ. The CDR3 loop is CASSQDPPDRGGDTEAFF. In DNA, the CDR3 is TGTGCCAGCAGCCAAGACCCCCCGGACAGGGGGGGGGACACTGAAGCTTTCTTT.

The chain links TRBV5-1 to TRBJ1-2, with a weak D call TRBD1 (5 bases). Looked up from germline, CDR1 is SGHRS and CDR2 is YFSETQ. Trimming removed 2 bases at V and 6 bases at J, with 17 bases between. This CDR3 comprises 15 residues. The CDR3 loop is CASSFSGMPLDGYTF. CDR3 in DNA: TGCGCCAGCAGCTTCTCAGGGATGCCCCTCGATGGCTACACCTTC. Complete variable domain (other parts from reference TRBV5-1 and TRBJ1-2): KAGVTQTPRYLIKTRGQQVTLSCSPISGHRSVSWYQQTPGQGLQFLFEYFSETQRNKGNFPGRFSGRQFSNSRSEMNVSTLELGDSALYLCASSFSGMPLDGYTFGSGTRLTVV.

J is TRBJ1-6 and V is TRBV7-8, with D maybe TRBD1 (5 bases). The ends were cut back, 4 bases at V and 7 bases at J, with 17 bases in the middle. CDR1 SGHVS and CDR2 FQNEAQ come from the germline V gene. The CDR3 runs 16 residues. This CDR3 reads CASSSAQVGGNSPLHF. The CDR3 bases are TGTGCCAGCAGCTCAGCACAGGTTGGAGGGAATTCACCCCTCCACTTT.

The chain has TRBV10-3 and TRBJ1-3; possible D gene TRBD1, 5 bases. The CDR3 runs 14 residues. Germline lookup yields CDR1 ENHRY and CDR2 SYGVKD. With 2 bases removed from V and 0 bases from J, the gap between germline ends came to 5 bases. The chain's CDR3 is CAISERGSGNTIYF. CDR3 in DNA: TGTGCCATCAGTGAGAGGGGCTCTGGAAACACCATATATTTT.

The CDR3 sequence: CASSPGTEAYGYTF. The CDR3 DNA reads as TGTGCCAGCTCACCAGGGACAGAAGCCTATGGCTACACCTTC. The V call is TRBV18, the J call TRBJ1-2; 7 bases agree with TRBD1. The length of the CDR3 is 14 residues. Trimming removed 2 bases from V and 4 bases from J; junction bases left unmatched: 4. The V gene's germline CDR1 is KGHSH and CDR2 LQKENI.

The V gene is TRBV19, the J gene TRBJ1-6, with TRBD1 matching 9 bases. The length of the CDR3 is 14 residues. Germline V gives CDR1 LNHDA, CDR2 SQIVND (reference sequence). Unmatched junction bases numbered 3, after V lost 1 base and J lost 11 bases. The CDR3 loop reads CASSIGTGVPPLHF. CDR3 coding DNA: TGTGCCAGTAGTATAGGGACAGGGGTCCCACCCCTCCACTTT.

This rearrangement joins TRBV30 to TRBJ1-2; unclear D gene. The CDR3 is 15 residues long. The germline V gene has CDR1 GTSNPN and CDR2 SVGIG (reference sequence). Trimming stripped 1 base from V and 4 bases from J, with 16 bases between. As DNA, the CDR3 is TGTGCCTGGAGTGGTTACAGATCTGAGGGCTATGGCTACACCTTC. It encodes CAWSGYRSEGYGYTF.

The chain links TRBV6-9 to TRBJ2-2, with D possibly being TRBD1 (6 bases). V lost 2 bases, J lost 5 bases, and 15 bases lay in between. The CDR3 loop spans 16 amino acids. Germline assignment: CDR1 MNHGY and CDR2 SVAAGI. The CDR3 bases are TGTGCCAGCAGTTATCCAGACAGGCTACTGACCGGGGAGCTGTTTTTT. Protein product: CASSYPDRLLTGELFF.

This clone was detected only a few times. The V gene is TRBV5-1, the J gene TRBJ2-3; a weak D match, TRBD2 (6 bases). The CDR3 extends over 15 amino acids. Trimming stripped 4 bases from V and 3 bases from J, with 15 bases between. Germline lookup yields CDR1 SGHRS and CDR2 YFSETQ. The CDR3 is CASSPGEGWTDTQYF. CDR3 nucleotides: TGCGCCAGCAGCCCGGGAGAGGGGTGGACAGATACGCAGTATTTT.

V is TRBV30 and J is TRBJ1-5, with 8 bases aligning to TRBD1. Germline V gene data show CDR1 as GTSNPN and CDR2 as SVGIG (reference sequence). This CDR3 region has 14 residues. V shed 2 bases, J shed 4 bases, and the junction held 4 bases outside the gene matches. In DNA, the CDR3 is TGTGCCTGGAGTTACGGACAGGGTAATCAGCCCCAGCATTTT. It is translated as CAWSYGQGNQPQHF.

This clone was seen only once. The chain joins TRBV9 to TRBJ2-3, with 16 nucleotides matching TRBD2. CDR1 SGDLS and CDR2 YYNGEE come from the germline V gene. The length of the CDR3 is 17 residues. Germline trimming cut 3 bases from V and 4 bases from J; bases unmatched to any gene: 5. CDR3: CASSAGLAGGRSDTQYF. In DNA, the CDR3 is TGTGCCAGCAGCGCGGGACTAGCGGGAGGGCGTTCAGATACGCAGTATTTT.

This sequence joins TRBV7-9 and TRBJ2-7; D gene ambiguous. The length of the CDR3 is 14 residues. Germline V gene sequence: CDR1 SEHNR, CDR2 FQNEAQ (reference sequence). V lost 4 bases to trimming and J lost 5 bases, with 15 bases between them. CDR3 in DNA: TGTGCCAGCAGCTACCGAACGTCGGGCGACGAGCAGTACTTC. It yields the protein CASSYRTSGDEQYF.

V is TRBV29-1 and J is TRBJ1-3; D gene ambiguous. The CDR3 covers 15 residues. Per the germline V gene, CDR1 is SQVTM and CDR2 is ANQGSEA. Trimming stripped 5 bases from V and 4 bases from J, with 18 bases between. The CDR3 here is CSVRTGMTWGNTIYF. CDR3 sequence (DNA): TGCAGCGTTCGAACCGGGATGACATGGGGAAACACCATATATTTT.

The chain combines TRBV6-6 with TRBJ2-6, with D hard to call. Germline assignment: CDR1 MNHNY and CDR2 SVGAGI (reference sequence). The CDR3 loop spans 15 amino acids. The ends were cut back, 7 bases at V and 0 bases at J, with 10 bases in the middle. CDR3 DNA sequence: TGTGCCAGCATGCCGGACGGCTCTGGGGCCAACGTCCTGACTTTC. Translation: CASMPDGSGANVLTF.

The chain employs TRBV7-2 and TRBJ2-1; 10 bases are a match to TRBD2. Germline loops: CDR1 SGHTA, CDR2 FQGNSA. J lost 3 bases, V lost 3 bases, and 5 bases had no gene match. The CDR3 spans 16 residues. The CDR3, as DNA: TGTGCCAGCAGCTTCAGAAGCGGGAGGGACTACAATGAGCAGTTCTTC. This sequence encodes CASSFRSGRDYNEQFF.

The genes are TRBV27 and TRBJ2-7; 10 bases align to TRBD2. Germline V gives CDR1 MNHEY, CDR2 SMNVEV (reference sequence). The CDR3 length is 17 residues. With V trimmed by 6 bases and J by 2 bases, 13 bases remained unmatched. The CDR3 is CASSADLAGGPTYEQYF. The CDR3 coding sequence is TGTGCCAGCAGCGCTGATTTAGCGGGAGGTCCGACCTACGAGCAGTACTTC.

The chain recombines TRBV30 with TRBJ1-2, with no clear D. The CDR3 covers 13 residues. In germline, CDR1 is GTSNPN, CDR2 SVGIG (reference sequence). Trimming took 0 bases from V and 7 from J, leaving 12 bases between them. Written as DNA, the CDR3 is TGTGCCTGGAGTGTATTGCCCGCTCCTGGCTACACCTTC. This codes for CAWSVLPAPGYTF.

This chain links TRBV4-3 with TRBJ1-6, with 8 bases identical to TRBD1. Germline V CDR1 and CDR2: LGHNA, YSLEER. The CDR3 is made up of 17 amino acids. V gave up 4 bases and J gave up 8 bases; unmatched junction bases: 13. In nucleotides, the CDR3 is TGCGCCAGCAGCCCAGGGTGGGCAGGGGGCGTAGATTCACCCCTCCACTTT. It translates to CASSPGWAGGVDSPLHF.

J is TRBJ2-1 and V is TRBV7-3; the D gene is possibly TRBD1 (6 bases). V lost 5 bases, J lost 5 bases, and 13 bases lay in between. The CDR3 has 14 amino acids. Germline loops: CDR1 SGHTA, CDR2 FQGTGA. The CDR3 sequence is CASSRLGANNEQFF. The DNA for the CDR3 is TGTGCCAGCAGCCGCTTGGGGGCAAACAATGAGCAGTTCTTC.

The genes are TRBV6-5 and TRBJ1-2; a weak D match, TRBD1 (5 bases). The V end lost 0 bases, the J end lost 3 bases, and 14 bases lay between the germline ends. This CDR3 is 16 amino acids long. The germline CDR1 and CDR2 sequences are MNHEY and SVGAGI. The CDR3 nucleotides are TGTGCCAGCAGTTACTCGGGAGGGGACCCTTACTATGGCTACACCTTC. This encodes CASSYSGGDPYYGYTF.